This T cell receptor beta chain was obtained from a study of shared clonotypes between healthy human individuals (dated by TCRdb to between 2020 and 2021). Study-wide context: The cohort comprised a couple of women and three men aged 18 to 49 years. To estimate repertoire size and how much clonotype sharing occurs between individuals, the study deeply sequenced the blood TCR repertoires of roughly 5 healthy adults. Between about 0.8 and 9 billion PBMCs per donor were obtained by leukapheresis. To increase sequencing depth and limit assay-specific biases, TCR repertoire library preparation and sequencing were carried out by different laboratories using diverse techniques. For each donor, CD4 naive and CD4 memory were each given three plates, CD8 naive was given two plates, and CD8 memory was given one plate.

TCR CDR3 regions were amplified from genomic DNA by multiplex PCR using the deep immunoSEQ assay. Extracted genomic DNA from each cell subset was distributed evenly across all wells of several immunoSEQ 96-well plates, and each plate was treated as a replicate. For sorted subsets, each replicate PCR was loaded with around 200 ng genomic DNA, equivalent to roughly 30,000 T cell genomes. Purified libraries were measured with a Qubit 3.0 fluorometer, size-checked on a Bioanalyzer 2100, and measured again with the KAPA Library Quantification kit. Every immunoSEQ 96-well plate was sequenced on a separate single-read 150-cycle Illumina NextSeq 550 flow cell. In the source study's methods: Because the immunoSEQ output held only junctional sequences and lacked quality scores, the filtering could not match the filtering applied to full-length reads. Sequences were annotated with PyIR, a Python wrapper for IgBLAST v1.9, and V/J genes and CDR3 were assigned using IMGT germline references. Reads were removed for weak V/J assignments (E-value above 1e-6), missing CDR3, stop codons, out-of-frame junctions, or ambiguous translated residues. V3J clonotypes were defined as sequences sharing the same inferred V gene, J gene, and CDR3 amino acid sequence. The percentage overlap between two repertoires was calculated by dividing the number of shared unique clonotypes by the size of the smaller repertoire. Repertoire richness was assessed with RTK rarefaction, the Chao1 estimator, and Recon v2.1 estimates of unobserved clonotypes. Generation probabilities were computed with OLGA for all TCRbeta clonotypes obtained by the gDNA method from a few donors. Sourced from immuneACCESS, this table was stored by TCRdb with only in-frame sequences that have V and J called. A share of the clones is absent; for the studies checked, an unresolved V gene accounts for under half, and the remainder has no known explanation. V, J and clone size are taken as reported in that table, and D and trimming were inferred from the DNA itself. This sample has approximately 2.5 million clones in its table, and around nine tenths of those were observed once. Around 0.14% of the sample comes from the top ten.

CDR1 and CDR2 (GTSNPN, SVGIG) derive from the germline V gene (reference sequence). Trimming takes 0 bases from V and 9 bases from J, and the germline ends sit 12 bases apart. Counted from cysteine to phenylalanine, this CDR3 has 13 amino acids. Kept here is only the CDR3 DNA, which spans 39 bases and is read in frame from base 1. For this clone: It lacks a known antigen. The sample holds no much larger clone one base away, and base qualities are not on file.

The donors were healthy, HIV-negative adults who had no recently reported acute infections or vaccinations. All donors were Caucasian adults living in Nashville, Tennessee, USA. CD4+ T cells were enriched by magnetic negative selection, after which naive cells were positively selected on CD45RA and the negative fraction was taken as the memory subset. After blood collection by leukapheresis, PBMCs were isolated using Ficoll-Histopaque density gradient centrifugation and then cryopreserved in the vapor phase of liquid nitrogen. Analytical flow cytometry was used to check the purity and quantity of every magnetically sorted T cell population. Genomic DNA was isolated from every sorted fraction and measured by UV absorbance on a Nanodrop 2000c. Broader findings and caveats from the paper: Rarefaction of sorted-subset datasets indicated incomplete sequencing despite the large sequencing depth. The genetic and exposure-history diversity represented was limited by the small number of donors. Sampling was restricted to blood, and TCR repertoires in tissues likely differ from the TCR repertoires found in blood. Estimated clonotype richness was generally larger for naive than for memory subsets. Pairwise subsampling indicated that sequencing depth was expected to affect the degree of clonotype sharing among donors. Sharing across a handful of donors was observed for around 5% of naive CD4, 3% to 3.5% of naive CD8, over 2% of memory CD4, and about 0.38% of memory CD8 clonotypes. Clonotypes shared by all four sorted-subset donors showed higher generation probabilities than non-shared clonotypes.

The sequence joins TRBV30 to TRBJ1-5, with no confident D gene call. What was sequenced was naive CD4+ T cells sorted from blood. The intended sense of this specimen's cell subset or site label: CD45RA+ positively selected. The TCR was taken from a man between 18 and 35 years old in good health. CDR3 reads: CAWSVTGPRPQHF. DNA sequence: TGTGCCTGGAGTGTAACTGGGCCTCGGCCCCAGCATTTT. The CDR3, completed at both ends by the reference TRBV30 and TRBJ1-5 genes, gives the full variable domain SQTIHQWPATLVQPVGSPLSLECTVEGTSNPNLYWYRQAAGRGLQLLFYSVGIGQISSEVPQNLSASRPQDRQFILSSKKLLLSDSGFYLCAWSVTGPRPQHFGDGTRLSIL.